Listed below are T cell receptor beta chains from one sample, sequenced in a study of cytomegalovirus exposure and HLA in healthy donors. Measured with immunoSEQ multiplex PCR; TCRdb has only the in-frame clones, and not every one. The sample lists some 90,000 clones; less than 90% were seen once. Sequencing used PBMCs. These receptors all come from a man aged 18 to 35 in good health and CMV-seropositive. Both conserved end residues are part of each CDR3. A D gene is named only where the DNA matches it firmly. Clone size is shown for a subset of rows, as once, few, many or a class of expanded clone.

j_gene	d_gene	v_gene	abundance	CDR3nt	CDR3aa
TRBJ2-1	.	TRBV6-1	few	TGTGCCGGCGGGGTCCTCTACAATGAGCAGTTCTTC	CAGGVLYNEQFF
TRBJ2-7	.	TRBV5-4	.	TGTGCCAGCTCCCTGGCGGGGGCCTACACCTACGAGCAGTACTTC	CASSLAGAYTYEQYF
TRBJ2-7	TRBD1	TRBV7-9	few	TGTGCCAGCAGCAGAACAGGGGCCGTCGGGGAGCAGTACTTC	CASSRTGAVGEQYF
TRBJ2-1	.	TRBV19	many	TGTGCCAGTAGTATAGCCGGCGGGGCCGTCAATGAGCAGTTCTTC	CASSIAGGAVNEQFF
TRBJ2-1	TRBD2	TRBV29-1	.	TGCAGCGTTGCGGGACTAGGAGCCTACAATGAGCAGTTCTTC	CSVAGLGAYNEQFF
TRBJ1-1	.	TRBV9	.	TGTGCCAGCAGCGTAGGGACAGCCGTAACCGACACTGAAGCTTTCTTT	CASSVGTAVTDTEAFF
TRBJ2-1	TRBD2	TRBV5-5	.	TGTGCCAGCAGCTTGGCCAAGGGGACTAGCGGGGGGAACAATGAGCAGTTCTTC	CASSLAKGTSGGNNEQFF
TRBJ2-7	.	TRBV28	few	TGTGCCAGCAGTTTATCCCGACCCAGGGGATCCTACGAGCAGTACTTC	CASSLSRPRGSYEQYF
TRBJ1-6	.	TRBV5-6	.	TGTGCCAGCAGCGGTGGTAGTCATTATAATTCACCCCTCCACTTT	CASSGGSHYNSPLHF
TRBJ1-2	TRBD1	TRBV7-2	.	TGTGCCAGCAGCTGGAGTCGGACAGGAGTGGAGAATGGCTACACCTTC	CASSWSRTGVENGYTF
TRBJ2-7	TRBD1	TRBV19	.	TGTGCCAGTAGTGAAGGACAGGGGGGCGGGCAGTACTTC	CASSEGQGGGQYF
TRBJ2-1	TRBD2	TRBV27	.	TGTGCCAGCTCAGGACCACTAGCGTCTTTGGGGGTAAAATTTGAGCAGTTCTTC	CASSGPLASLGVKFEQFF
TRBJ2-3	TRBD2	TRBV5-1	.	TGCGCCAGCAGATTGGAAGCTAGCGGGAACGCAGATACGCAGTATTTT	CASRLEASGNADTQYF
TRBJ1-6	.	TRBV7-2	.	TGTGCCAGCAGCTTTTGGGGGCCGATGAGCTCCTATAATTCACCCCTCCACTTT	CASSFWGPMSSYNSPLHF
TRBJ2-1	.	TRBV6-5	.	TGTGCCAGCAGTTACTCGATCAACTACCCCTACAATGAGCAGTTCTTC	CASSYSINYPYNEQFF
TRBJ2-3	.	TRBV5-1	.	TGCGCCAGCAGCCGGGAGACTCCAAGCACAGATACGCAGTATTTT	CASSRETPSTDTQYF
TRBJ1-5	TRBD1	TRBV18	.	TGTGCCAGCTCACCACTGGGACAGTTAGATAGCAATCAGCCCCAGCATTTT	CASSPLGQLDSNQPQHF
TRBJ2-3	TRBD2	TRBV28	.	TGTGCCAGCAGTTTTACTAGCGGGAGAGTGGCGGATACGCAGTATTTT	CASSFTSGRVADTQYF
TRBJ1-5	.	TRBV27	.	TGTGCCAGCAGGGCAACAGGGATGGTGGGGAATCAGCCCCAGCATTTT	CASRATGMVGNQPQHF
TRBJ1-2	.	TRBV29-1	.	TGCAGCGTTGATAGAGGTTTCCCGAACTATGGCTACACCTTC	CSVDRGFPNYGYTF
TRBJ1-1	TRBD1	TRBV6-5	few	TGTGCCAGCAGTCGGACAGGGCGGGAAGCTTTCTTT	CASSRTGREAFF
TRBJ2-7	.	TRBV6-6	.	TGTGCCAGCAGTGGCCTGACAGGAGACACTACGACGGAGCAGTACTTC	CASSGLTGDTTTEQYF
TRBJ2-7	TRBD1	TRBV29-1	.	TGCAGCGGAATTTGGACAGGGTCAAACTCCTACGAGCAGTACTTC	CSGIWTGSNSYEQYF
TRBJ2-2	TRBD2	TRBV27	once	TGTGCCAGCAAGAGGACTAGCGGGGGAGCGAACACCGGGGAGCTGTTTTTT	CASKRTSGGANTGELFF
TRBJ2-4	TRBD1	TRBV19	.	TGTGCCAGTAGTGATATACAGGGGACCCAAAACATTCAGTACTTC	CASSDIQGTQNIQYF